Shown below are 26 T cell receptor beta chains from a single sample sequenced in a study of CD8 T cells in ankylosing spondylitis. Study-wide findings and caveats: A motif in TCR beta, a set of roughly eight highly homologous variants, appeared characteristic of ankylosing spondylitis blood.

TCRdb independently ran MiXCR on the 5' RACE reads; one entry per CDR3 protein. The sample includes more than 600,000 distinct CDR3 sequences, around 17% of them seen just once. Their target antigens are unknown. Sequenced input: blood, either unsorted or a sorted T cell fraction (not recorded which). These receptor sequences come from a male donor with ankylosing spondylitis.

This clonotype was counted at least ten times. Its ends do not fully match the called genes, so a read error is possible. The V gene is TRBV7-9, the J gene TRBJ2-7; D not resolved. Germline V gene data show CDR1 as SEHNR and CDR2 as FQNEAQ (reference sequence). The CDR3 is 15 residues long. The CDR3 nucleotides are TGTGCCAGCAGCTTATCCGACTTCGACTCCTCCGAGCAGTACTTC. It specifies CASSLSDFDSSEQYF.

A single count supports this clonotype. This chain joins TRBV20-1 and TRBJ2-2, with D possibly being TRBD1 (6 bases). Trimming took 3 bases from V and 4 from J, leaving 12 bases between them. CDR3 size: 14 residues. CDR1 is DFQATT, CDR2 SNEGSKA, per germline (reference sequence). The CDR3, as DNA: TGCAGTGCTAGGAAAGGACAGCTCACCGGGGAGCTGTTTTTT. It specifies CSARKGQLTGELFF.

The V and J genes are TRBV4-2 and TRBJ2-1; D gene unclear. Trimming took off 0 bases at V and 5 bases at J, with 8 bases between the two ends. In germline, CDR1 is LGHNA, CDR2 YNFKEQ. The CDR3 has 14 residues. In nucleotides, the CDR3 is TGTGCCAGCAGCCAAGATGATACCCACAATGAGCAGTTCTTC. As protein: CASSQDDTHNEQFF.

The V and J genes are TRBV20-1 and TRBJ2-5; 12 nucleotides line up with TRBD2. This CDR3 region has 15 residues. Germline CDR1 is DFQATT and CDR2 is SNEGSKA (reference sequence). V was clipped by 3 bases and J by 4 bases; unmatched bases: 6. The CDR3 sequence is CSASAGLAGLETQYF. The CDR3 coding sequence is TGCAGTGCTAGCGCCGGACTAGCGGGGTTAGAGACCCAGTACTTC.

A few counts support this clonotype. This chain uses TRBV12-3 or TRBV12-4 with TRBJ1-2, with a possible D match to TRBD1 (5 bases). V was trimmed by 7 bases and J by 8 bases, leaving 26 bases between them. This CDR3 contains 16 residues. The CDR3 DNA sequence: TGTGCCAGCACCCTTCTGGGACCCTCCGGGGTAAAAGGCTACACCTTC. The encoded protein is CASTLLGPSGVKGYTF.

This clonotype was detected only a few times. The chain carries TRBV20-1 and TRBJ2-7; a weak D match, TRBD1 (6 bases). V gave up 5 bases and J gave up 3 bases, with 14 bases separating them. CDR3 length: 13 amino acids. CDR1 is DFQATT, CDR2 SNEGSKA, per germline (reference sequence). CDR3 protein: CSAPRGQNYEQYF. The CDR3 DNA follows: TGCAGTGCTCCACGCGGACAGAACTACGAGCAGTACTTC.

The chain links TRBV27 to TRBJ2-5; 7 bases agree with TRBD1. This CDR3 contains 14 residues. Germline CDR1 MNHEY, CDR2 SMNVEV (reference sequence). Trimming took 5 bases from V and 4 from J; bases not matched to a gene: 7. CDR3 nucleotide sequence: TGTGCCAGCAGTCCGACAGGGTATGGAGAGACCCAGTACTTC. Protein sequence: CASSPTGYGETQYF.

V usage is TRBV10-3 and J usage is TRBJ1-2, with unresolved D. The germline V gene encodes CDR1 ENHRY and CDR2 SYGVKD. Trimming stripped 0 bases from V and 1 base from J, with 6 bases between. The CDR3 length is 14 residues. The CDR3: CAISESARNYGYTF. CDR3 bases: TGTGCCATCAGTGAGTCTGCGCGTAACTATGGCTACACCTTC.

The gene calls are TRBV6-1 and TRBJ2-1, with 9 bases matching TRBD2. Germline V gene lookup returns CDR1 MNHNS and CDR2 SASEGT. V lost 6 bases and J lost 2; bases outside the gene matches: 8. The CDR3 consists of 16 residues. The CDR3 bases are TGTGCCAGCAGGCGACCTAGCGGGGAACCCTACAATGAGCAGTTCTTC. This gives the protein CASRRPSGEPYNEQFF.

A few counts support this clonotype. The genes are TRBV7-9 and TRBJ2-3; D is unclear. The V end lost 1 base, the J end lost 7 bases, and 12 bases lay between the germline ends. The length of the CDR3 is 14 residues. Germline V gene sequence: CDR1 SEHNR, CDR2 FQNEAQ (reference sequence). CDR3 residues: CASSLELPSYTQYF. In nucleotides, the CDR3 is TGTGCCAGCAGCTTAGAGTTACCGTCGTATACGCAGTATTTT.

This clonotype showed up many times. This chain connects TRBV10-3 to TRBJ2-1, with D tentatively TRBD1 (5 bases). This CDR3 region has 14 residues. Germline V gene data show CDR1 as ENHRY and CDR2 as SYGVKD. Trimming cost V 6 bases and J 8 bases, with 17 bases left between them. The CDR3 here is CAISPRGQIDEQFF. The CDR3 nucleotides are TGTGCCATCAGCCCACGAGGACAAATTGATGAGCAGTTCTTC.

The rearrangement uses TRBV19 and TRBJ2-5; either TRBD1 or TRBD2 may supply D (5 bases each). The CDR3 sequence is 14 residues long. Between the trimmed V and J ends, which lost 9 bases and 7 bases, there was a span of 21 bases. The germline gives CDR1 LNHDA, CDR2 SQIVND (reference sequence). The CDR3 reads CASSEGDVIWTQYF. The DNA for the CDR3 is TGTGCCAGCAGCGAAGGGGACGTCATATGGACCCAGTACTTC.

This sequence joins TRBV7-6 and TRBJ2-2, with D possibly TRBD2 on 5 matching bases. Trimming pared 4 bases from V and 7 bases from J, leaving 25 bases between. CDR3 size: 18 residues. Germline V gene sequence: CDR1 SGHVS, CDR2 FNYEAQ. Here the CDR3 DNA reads TGTGCCAGCAGCTCCGAGCACTTTTGGGAGCGTCCTAACGGGGAGCTGTTTTTT. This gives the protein CASSSEHFWERPNGELFF.

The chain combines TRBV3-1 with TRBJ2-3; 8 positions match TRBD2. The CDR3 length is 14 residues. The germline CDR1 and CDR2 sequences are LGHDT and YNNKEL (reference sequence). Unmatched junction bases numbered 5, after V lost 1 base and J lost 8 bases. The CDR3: CASSQVAAGGTQYF. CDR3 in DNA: TGTGCCAGCAGCCAAGTTGCCGCGGGGGGTACGCAGTATTTT.

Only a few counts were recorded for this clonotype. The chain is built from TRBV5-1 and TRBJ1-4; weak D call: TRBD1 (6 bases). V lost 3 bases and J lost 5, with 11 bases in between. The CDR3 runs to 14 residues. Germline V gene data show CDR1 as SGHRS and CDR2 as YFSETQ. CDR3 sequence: CASSSRGPNEKLFF. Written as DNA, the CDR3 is TGCGCCAGCAGCTCCAGGGGCCCGAATGAAAAACTGTTTTTT.

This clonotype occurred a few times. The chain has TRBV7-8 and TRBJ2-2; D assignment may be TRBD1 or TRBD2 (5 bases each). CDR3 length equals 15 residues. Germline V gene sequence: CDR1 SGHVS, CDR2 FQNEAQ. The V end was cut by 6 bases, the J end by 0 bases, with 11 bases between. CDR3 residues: CASRPGRANTGELFF. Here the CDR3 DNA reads TGTGCCAGCAGACCGGGGCGGGCGAACACCGGGGAGCTGTTTTTT.

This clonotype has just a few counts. CDR3 amino acids: CASSTGLAGKGTDTQYF. The DNA for the CDR3 is TGTGCCAGCAGCACCGGACTAGCGGGAAAAGGTACAGATACGCAGTATTTT. This sequence joins TRBV9 and TRBJ2-3, with TRBD2 matching 12 bases. This CDR3 is built from 17 residues. V shed 4 bases, J shed 3 bases, and the junction held 9 bases outside the gene matches. The germline V gene has CDR1 SGDLS and CDR2 YYNGEE.

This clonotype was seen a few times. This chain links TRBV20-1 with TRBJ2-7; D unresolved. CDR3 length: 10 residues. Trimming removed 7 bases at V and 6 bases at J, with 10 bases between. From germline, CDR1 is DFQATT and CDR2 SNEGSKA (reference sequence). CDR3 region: CSVSAGEQYF. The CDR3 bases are TGCAGTGTAAGCGCCGGCGAGCAGTACTTC.

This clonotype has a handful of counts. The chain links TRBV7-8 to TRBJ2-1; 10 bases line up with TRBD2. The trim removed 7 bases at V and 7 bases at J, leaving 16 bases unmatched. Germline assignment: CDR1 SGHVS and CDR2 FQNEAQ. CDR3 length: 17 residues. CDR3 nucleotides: TGTGCCAGCACCGATCCTGGGACTAGCGAAAGACGGAATGAGCAGTTCTTC. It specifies CASTDPGTSERRNEQFF.

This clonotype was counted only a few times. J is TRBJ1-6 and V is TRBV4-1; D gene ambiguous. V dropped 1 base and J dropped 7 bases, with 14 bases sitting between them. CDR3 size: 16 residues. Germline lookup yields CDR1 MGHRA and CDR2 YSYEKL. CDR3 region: CASSQVDVTENSPLHF. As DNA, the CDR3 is TGCGCCAGCAGCCAAGTGGATGTTACGGAGAATTCACCCCTCCACTTT.

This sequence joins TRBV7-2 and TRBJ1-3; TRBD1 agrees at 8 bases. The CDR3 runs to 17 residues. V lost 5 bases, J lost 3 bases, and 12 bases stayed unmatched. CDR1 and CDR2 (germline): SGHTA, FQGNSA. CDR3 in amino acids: CASSRGQGFSYGNTIYF. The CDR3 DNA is TGTGCCAGCAGCCGAGGACAGGGTTTCTCCTATGGAAACACCATATATTTT.

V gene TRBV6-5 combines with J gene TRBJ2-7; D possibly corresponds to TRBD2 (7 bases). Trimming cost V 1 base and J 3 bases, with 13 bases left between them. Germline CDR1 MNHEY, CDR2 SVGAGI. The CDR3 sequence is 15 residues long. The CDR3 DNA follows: TGTGCCAGCAGTTACTTAGGGGGGGTATACTACGAGCAGTACTTC. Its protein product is CASSYLGGVYYEQYF.

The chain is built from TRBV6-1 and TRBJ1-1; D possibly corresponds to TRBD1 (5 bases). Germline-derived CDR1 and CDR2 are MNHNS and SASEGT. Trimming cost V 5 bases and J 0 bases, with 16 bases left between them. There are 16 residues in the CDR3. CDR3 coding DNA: TGTGCCAGCAGTCTCCGACAGCCGACGTTGAACACTGAAGCTTTCTTT. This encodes CASSLRQPTLNTEAFF.

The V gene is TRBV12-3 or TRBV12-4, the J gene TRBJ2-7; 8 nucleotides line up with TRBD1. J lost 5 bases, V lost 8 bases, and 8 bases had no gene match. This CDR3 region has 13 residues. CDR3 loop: CASARQGSHEQYF. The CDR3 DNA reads TGTGCCAGCGCCCGACAGGGGTCCCACGAGCAGTACTTC.

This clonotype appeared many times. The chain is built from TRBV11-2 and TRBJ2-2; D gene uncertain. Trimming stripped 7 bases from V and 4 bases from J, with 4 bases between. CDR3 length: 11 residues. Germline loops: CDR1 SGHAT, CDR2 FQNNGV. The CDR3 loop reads CASTTTGELFF. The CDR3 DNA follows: TGTGCCAGCACCACCACCGGGGAGCTGTTTTTT.

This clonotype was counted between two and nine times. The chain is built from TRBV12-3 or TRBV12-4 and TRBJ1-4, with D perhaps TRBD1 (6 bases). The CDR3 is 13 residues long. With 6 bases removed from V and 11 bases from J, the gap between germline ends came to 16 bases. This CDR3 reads CASSRTAARKLFF. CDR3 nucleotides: TGTGCCAGCAGCCGGACAGCCGCCAGGAAACTGTTTTTT.